These 31 T cell receptor beta chains were sequenced from one sample in a study of T cells in Graves' hyperthyroidism and ophthalmopathy. Amplified TCR beta CDR3 regions derived from RNA transcripts. First-round RT-PCR targeting the TCR CDR3 was performed with the HTBI primer set. TCRdb re-called the multiplex PCR reads through MiXCR, storing one row per CDR3 protein. Of about 260,000 distinct CDR3 sequences in the sample, 15% to 20% were seen once. Sequenced: blood. The receptors were gathered from a woman between 18 and 30 years old with Graves' ophthalmopathy.

In this sample, this clonotype turned up many times. The chain couples TRBV20-1 to TRBJ1-6; TRBD1 aligns across 10 bases. This CDR3 is 15 amino acids long. V was clipped by 0 bases and J by 10 bases; unmatched bases: 6. Germline lookup yields CDR1 DFQATT and CDR2 SNEGSKA (reference sequence). The CDR3 protein is CSAREVGTGVSPLHF. CDR3 DNA sequence: TGCAGTGCTAGAGAGGTGGGGACAGGGGTGTCACCCCTCCACTTT.

This clonotype has a handful of counts. This chain links TRBV10-3 with TRBJ1-1, with D possibly matching TRBD1 (5 bases). CDR1 and CDR2 from the germline V gene are ENHRY and SYGVKD. CDR3 length: 13 amino acids. V was cut by 7 bases and J by 7 bases, with 16 bases left in between. CDR3 in DNA: TGTGCCATCAAGGCAGGGAGGTTGAATGAAGCTTTCTTT. Translating gives CAIKAGRLNEAFF.

The chain carries TRBV7-9 and TRBJ1-2; 11 nucleotides line up with TRBD1. The CDR3 covers 16 residues. Per germline, CDR1 SEHNR and CDR2 FQNEAQ (reference sequence). V was pared by 2 bases and J by 3 bases, with 5 bases of the junction left unmatched. CDR3 loop: CASSLSGQGVYYGYTF. CDR3 coding DNA: TGTGCCAGCAGCTTATCGGGACAGGGGGTTTACTATGGCTACACCTTC.

Only a few counts were recorded for this clonotype. V is TRBV29-1 and J is TRBJ2-1; no firm D call. The CDR3 runs 14 residues. Germline CDR1 reads SQVTM; CDR2 reads ANQGSEA. The V and J ends lost 4 bases and 2 bases respectively, with 12 bases between them. The CDR3 protein is CSVVVLGTYNEQFF. The CDR3 nucleotides read TGCAGCGTTGTCGTTCTGGGCACCTACAATGAGCAGTTCTTC.

At least ten counts were recorded for this clonotype. J is TRBJ1-1 and V is TRBV10-1, with 8 bases lining up with TRBD1. The CDR3 length is 13 residues. Trimming took 6 bases from V and 7 from J; bases not matched to a gene: 7. The germline gives CDR1 WNHNN, CDR2 SYGVQD (reference sequence). The CDR3 DNA sequence: TGCGCCAGCAGCCACGGACAGGGTGGTGAAGCTTTCTTT. This encodes CASSHGQGGEAFF.

Ten or more counts support this clonotype. The chain is built from TRBV7-8 and TRBJ1-3; perhaps TRBD1 as D (6 bases). The germline V gene encodes CDR1 SGHVS and CDR2 FQNEAQ. This CDR3 contains 14 residues. Trimming took 5 bases from V and 1 from J, leaving 9 bases between them. The CDR3 bases are TGTGCCAGCAGCACAGGGTTTTCTGGAAACACCATATATTTT. Its protein product is CASSTGFSGNTIYF.

Ten or more counts support this clonotype. The gene calls are TRBV27 and TRBJ1-1, with 8 nucleotides matching TRBD1. The CDR3 is 15 residues long. After removal of 6 bases from V and 1 base from J, the junction contained 7 bases not matched to a gene. Germline V gene data show CDR1 as MNHEY and CDR2 as SMNVEV (reference sequence). The CDR3 region has the DNA TGTGCCAGCAGCCCAAGAACAGGGGGGAACACTGAAGCTTTCTTT. This translates into CASSPRTGGNTEAFF.

This clonotype showed up many times. The chain has TRBV15 and TRBJ2-1; D not certain. The CDR3 contains 16 residues. The germline V gene encodes CDR1 LNHNV and CDR2 YYDKDF (reference sequence). Trimming removed 2 bases at V and 0 bases at J, with 11 bases between. The CDR3 sequence is CATSRPTSSSYNEQFF. The CDR3 nucleotides read TGTGCCACCAGCAGACCGACAAGCAGCTCCTACAATGAGCAGTTCTTC.

This clonotype was seen at least ten times. The chain combines TRBV28 with TRBJ2-3; 10 bases are shared with TRBD2. In germline, CDR1 is MDHEN, CDR2 SYDVKM. V shed 3 bases, J shed 4 bases, and the junction held 10 bases outside the gene matches. The CDR3 loop spans 17 amino acids. CDR3 loop: CASSFLRLAGESDTQYF. The CDR3 DNA reads as TGTGCCAGCAGTTTCCTCCGGCTAGCGGGAGAATCAGATACGCAGTATTTT.

This clonotype was observed at least ten times. The chain combines TRBV11-2 with TRBJ1-1, with 8 positions matching TRBD1. Germline CDR1 SGHAT, CDR2 FQNNGV. This CDR3 is 15 amino acids long. Unmatched junction bases numbered 9, after V lost 5 bases and J lost 4 bases. In DNA form, the CDR3 reads TGTGCCAGCAGCCAGTATGGGACAGGATTCACTGAAGCTTTCTTT. The encoded protein is CASSQYGTGFTEAFF.

This clonotype showed up many times. The J gene is TRBJ2-2, the V gene TRBV29-1; D is unclear. The germline CDR1 and CDR2 sequences are SQVTM and ANQGSEA. The CDR3 has 13 amino acids. V was clipped by 3 bases and J by 3 bases, with 8 bases between them. Written as DNA, the CDR3 is TGCAGCGTTGAGGATGGGGACACCGGGGAGCTGTTTTTT. Encoded protein: CSVEDGDTGELFF.

This clonotype occurred many times. V is TRBV28 and J is TRBJ2-3, with 7 bases aligning to TRBD1. Germline CDR1 MDHEN, CDR2 SYDVKM. This CDR3 has 15 residues. With V trimmed by 10 bases and J by 4 bases, 14 bases remained unmatched. The CDR3 coding sequence is TGTGCCACCCCGACAGGGAGTACCCTCGCAGATACGCAGTATTTT. This translates into CATPTGSTLADTQYF.

The chain carries TRBV4-1 and TRBJ1-2; D gene unclear. Germline CDR1 MGHRA, CDR2 YSYEKL. Trimming shortened V by 1 base and J by 2 bases, and 8 bases separated the two germline ends. This CDR3 spans 14 amino acids. This chain's CDR3 is CASSQALGNYGYTF. CDR3 nucleotide sequence: TGCGCCAGCAGCCAAGCATTAGGGAACTATGGCTACACCTTC.

This clonotype came up many times. V and J are TRBV5-8 and TRBJ1-4, with TRBD1 matching 7 bases. CDR3 length: 14 residues. The germline V gene has CDR1 SGHTS and CDR2 YDEGEE. With 2 bases clipped from V and 7 bases from J, the junction kept 5 bases outside the gene matches. The CDR3 loop reads CASSFLGGSEKLFF. The CDR3 coding sequence is TGTGCCAGCAGCTTTCTAGGGGGCAGTGAAAAACTGTTTTTT.

Many counts were recorded for this clonotype. This rearrangement joins TRBV30 to TRBJ2-5, with no clear D. The V end was cut by 3 bases, the J end by 2 bases, with 10 bases between. The CDR3 spans 13 residues. Germline V gene sequence: CDR1 GTSNPN, CDR2 SVGIG (reference sequence). Here the CDR3 DNA reads TGTGCCTGGAGCCGGCTGATTCAAGAGACCCAGTACTTC. Its protein product is CAWSRLIQETQYF.

As to this clonotype: A read error is possible here, since a much larger clone lies one base away. Here the CDR3 reads CASSGGTSGSNEQLF. Here the CDR3 DNA reads TGTGCCAGCAGTGGTGGCACTAGCGGGAGCAATGAGCAGCTCTTC. The chain combines TRBV2 with TRBJ2-1; 11 bases map to TRBD2. Germline CDR1 SNHLY, CDR2 FYNNEI. This CDR3 has 15 amino acids. Together with reference TRBV2 and TRBJ2-1, the CDR3 gives the full variable domain: EPEVTQTPSHQVTQMGQEVILRCVPISNHLYFYWYRQILGQKVEFLVSFYNNEISEKSEIFDDQFSVERPDGSNFTLKIRSTKLEDSAMYFCASSGGTSGSNEQLFGPGTRLTVL.

At least ten counts were recorded for this clonotype. The chain has TRBV7-2 and TRBJ2-1; tentative D call: TRBD1 (5 bases). Germline V gene lookup returns CDR1 SGHTA and CDR2 FQGNSA. This CDR3 has 13 residues. The V gene lost 4 bases and the J gene lost 7 bases, with 11 bases spanning the gap. The CDR3: CASSSSYRNEQFF. Written as DNA, the CDR3 is TGTGCCAGCAGCTCGTCCTACAGGAATGAGCAGTTCTTC. Complete variable domain (other parts from reference TRBV7-2 and TRBJ2-1): GAGVSQSPSNKVTEKGKDVELRCDPISGHTALYWYRQSLGQGLEFLIYFQGNSAPDKSGLPSDRFSAERTGGSVSTLTIQRTQQEDSAVYLCASSSSYRNEQFFGPGTRLTVL.

This clonotype was counted ten times or more. V gene TRBV9 combines with J gene TRBJ1-1, with 8 bases aligning to TRBD1. Looked up from germline, CDR1 is SGDLS and CDR2 is YYNGEE. This CDR3 contains 15 residues. Trimming took 4 bases from V and 1 from J; bases not matched to a gene: 6. The CDR3 is CASSRAGGWNTEAFF. The CDR3 DNA follows: TGTGCCAGCAGCCGGGCAGGGGGCTGGAACACTGAAGCTTTCTTT.

Points on this clonotype: This may stem from a read error, because a much larger clone lies one nucleotide away. The chain recombines TRBV9 with TRBJ2-1; tentatively, D is TRBD1 or TRBD2 (5 bases each). Trimming took off 3 bases at V and 8 bases at J, with 21 bases between the two ends. CDR3 size: 16 residues. Germline V CDR1 and CDR2: SGDLS, YYNGEE. CDR3 sequence: CASSASGAGFSDEQFF. The DNA for the CDR3 is TGTGCCAGCAGCGCCTCCGGGGCAGGCTTTAGCGATGAGCAGTTCTTC. The full variable domain, completed using reference TRBV9 and TRBJ2-1, is DSGVTQTPKHLITATGQRVTLRCSPRSGDLSVYWYQQSLDQGLQFLIQYYNGEERAKGNILERFSAQQFPDLHSELNLSSLELGDSALYFCASSASGAGFSDEQFFGPGTRLTVL.

Ten or more counts support this clonotype. This chain links TRBV3-1 with TRBJ1-3; D is possibly TRBD1 (5 bases). The germline CDR1 and CDR2 sequences are LGHDT and YNNKEL (reference sequence). The V end lost 6 bases, the J end lost 1 base, and 13 bases lay between the germline ends. The CDR3 is made up of 15 amino acids. In DNA form, the CDR3 reads TGTGCCAGCAGGCGATCCGGGACTTCTGGAAACACCATATATTTT. Residues: CASRRSGTSGNTIYF.

DNA of the CDR3: TGTGCCAGCAGTTTGGCCCTCGACAGGGCGGGATCCTACGAGCAGTACTTC. It specifies CASSLALDRAGSYEQYF. This sequence joins TRBV28 and TRBJ2-7; tentatively, D is TRBD1 (7 bases). The CDR3 extends over 17 amino acids. From germline, CDR1 is MDHEN and CDR2 SYDVKM. V was clipped by 3 bases and J by 1 base, with 19 bases between them.

This chain uses TRBV5-4 with TRBJ1-2, with 9 bases lining up with TRBD1. V lost 0 bases to trimming and J lost 3 bases; unmatched junction nucleotides: 6. This CDR3 has 16 residues. Per the germline V gene, CDR1 is SGHNT and CDR2 is YYREEE (reference sequence). CDR3 nucleotides: TGTGCCAGCAGCTTGGGCGGACAGGGGTTGGACTATGGCTACACCTTC. Protein: CASSLGGQGLDYGYTF. Looking up the rest from reference TRBV5-4 and TRBJ1-2 gives the full variable domain: ETGVTQSPTHLIKTRGQQVTLRCSSQSGHNTVSWYQQALGQGPQFIFQYYREEENGRGNFPPRFSGLQFPNYSSELNVNALELDDSALYLCASSLGGQGLDYGYTFGSGTRLTVV.

The sample holds many counts of this clonotype. V is TRBV15 and J is TRBJ2-3; D gene uncertain. The CDR3 loop spans 14 amino acids. Germline V gene lookup returns CDR1 LNHNV and CDR2 YYDKDF (reference sequence). The V end lost 1 base, the J end lost 2 bases, and 7 bases lay between the germline ends. CDR3 DNA sequence: TGTGCCACCAGCAGAGGCCCTTCCACAGATACGCAGTATTTT. It is translated as CATSRGPSTDTQYF. Combining the CDR3 with reference TRBV15 and TRBJ2-3 gives the whole variable domain DAMVIQNPRYQVTQFGKPVTLSCSQTLNHNVMYWYQQKSSQAPKLLFHYYDKDFNNEADTPDNFQSRRPNTSFCFLDIRSPGLGDTAMYLCATSRGPSTDTQYFGPGTRLTVL.

The chain employs TRBV18 and TRBJ2-1; 7 nucleotides agree with TRBD2. V dropped 3 bases and J dropped 4; count of bases not matched to a gene: 15. Germline CDR1 and CDR2: KGHSH and LQKENI. There are 18 residues in the CDR3. CDR3 sequence (DNA): TGTGCCAGCTCACCGCGCCAGGGACCGGGAGGTCTTTACAATGAGCAGTTCTTC. Translating gives CASSPRQGPGGLYNEQFF.

This clonotype was seen many times. The V and J genes are TRBV4-2 and TRBJ1-2; 12 bases align to TRBD1. The CDR3 covers 16 residues. Trimming removed 0 bases from V and 2 bases from J; junction bases left unmatched: 1. Germline CDR1 reads LGHNA; CDR2 reads YNFKEQ. The CDR3 coding sequence is TGTGCCAGCAGCCAAGAGGGGACAGGGGGCAACTATGGCTACACCTTC. Translation: CASSQEGTGGNYGYTF.

This clonotype showed up many times. The chain is built from TRBV24-1 and TRBJ2-3, with 9 bases identical to TRBD2. CDR1 is KGHDR, CDR2 SFDVKD, per germline. The CDR3 covers 16 residues. The V and J ends lost 4 bases and 0 bases, in that order; junction bases with no gene match: 4. CDR3 bases: TGTGCCACCAGTGACGCGACTAGCGGCAGCACAGATACGCAGTATTTT. It encodes CATSDATSGSTDTQYF.

This clonotype has at least ten counts. The V and J genes are TRBV28 and TRBJ1-4; D possibly corresponds to TRBD1 (5 bases). From germline, CDR1 is MDHEN and CDR2 SYDVKM. The CDR3 covers 15 residues. V shed 6 bases and J shed 7 bases, with 18 bases lying between them. Written as DNA, the CDR3 is TGTGCCAGCAGCACTTCCAGTTTGGGGGGTGAAAAACTGTTTTTT. Amino acid sequence: CASSTSSLGGEKLFF.

The V call is TRBV9, the J call TRBJ2-1, with D perhaps TRBD2 (6 bases). This CDR3 spans 13 amino acids. V lost 4 bases, J lost 9 bases, and 14 bases lay in between. CDR1 is SGDLS and CDR2 is YYNGEE in the germline V gene. The CDR3 nucleotides are TGTGCCAGCAGCCTAGGAGGGGCGGTTGAGCAGTTCTTC. This sequence encodes CASSLGGAVEQFF.

This clonotype was picked up many times. V and J are TRBV28 and TRBJ1-4; D not certain. The CDR3 length is 13 residues. Germline values: CDR1 MDHEN, CDR2 SYDVKM. Trimming left V 3 bases short and J 8 bases short, with 10 bases between. CDR3 region: CASSFGVKEKLFF. CDR3 nucleotides: TGTGCCAGCAGTTTTGGAGTGAAAGAAAAACTGTTTTTT.

This clonotype was detected many times. The chain carries TRBV5-4 and TRBJ1-2; 8 bases match TRBD1. The CDR3 length is 14 residues. After removal of 4 bases from V and 4 bases from J, the junction contained 6 bases not matched to a gene. Germline CDR1 is SGHNT and CDR2 is YYREEE (reference sequence). CDR3 DNA: TGTGCCAGCAGCCCGGGACAGGCGAGCTATGGCTACACCTTC. Encoded protein: CASSPGQASYGYTF.

The table lists this clonotype with many counts. The V and J genes are TRBV3-1 and TRBJ1-1; a weak D match, TRBD1 (5 bases). The CDR3 is 14 amino acids. The germline V and J ends were trimmed by 6 bases and 2 bases, with 13 bases remaining between them. Germline CDR1 is LGHDT and CDR2 is YNNKEL (reference sequence). The CDR3 DNA sequence: TGTGCCAGCAGAGACCGGGGACTAAACACTGAAGCTTTCTTT. Translated, it gives CASRDRGLNTEAFF.